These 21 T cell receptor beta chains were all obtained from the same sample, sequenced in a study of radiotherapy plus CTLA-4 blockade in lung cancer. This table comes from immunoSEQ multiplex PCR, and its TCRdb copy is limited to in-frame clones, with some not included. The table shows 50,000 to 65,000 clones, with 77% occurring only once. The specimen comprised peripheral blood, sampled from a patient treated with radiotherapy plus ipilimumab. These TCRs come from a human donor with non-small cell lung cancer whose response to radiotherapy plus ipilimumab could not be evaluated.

CDR3 loop: CASSVEIATAEAFF. CDR3 sequence (DNA): TGTGCCAGCAGCGTAGAGATAGCAACCGCTGAAGCTTTCTTT. V is TRBV9 and J is TRBJ1-1; no firm D call. In germline, CDR1 is SGDLS, CDR2 YYNGEE. Trimming took off 0 bases at V and 6 bases at J, with 12 bases between the two ends. CDR3 length: 14 amino acids.

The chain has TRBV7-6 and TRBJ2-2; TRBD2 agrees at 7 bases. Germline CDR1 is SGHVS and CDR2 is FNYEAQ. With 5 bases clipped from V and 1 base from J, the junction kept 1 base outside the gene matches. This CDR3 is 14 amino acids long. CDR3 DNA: TGTGCCAGCAGCCCTAGCGGGAACACCGGGGAGCTGTTTTTT. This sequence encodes CASSPSGNTGELFF.

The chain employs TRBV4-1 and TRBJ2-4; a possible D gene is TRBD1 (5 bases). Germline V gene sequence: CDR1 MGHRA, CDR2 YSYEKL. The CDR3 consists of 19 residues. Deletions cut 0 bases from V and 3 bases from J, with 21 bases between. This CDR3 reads CASSQEVGLGAPSKNIQYF. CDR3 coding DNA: TGCGCCAGCAGCCAAGAGGTAGGGCTAGGGGCCCCTAGCAAAAACATTCAGTACTTC.

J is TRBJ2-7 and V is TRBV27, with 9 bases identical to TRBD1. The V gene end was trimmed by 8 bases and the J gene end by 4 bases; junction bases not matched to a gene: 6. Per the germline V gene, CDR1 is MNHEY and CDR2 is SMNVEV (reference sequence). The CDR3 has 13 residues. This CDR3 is CASAKTGGYEQYF. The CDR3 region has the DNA TGTGCCAGCGCAAAGACAGGGGGGTACGAGCAGTACTTC.

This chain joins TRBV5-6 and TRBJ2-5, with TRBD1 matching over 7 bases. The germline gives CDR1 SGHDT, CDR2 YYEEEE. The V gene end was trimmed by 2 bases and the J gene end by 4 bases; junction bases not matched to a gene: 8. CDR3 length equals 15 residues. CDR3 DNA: TGTGCCAGCAGCTTCTGGGGTCGGACAGGAGAGACCCAGTACTTC. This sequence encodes CASSFWGRTGETQYF. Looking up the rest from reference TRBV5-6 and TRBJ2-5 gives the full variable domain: DAGVTQSPTHLIKTRGQQVTLRCSPKSGHDTVSWYQQALGQGPQFIFQYYEEEERQRGNFPDRFSGHQFPNYSSELNVNALLLGDSALYLCASSFWGRTGETQYFGPGTRLLVL.

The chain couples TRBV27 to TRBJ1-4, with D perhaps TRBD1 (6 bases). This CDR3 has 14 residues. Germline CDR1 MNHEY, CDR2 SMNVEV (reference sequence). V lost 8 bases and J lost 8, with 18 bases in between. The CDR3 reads CASARGGPLEKLFF. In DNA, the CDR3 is TGTGCCAGCGCGCGGGGGGGGCCCCTCGAAAAACTGTTTTTT.

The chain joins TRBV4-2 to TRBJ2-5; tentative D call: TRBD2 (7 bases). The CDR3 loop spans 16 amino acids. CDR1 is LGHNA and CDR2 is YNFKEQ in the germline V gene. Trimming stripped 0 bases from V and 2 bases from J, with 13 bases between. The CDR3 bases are TGTGCCAGCAGCCAAGACGTGGGGAGGGGGCAAGAGACCCAGTACTTC. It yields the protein CASSQDVGRGQETQYF.

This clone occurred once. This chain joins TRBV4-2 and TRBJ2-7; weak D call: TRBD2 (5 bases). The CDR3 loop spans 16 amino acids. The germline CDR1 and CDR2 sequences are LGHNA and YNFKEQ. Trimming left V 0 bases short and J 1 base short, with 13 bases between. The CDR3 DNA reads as TGTGCCAGCAGCCAAGATGGGTCTAGCCAGTCCTACGAGCAGTACTTC. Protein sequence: CASSQDGSSQSYEQYF.

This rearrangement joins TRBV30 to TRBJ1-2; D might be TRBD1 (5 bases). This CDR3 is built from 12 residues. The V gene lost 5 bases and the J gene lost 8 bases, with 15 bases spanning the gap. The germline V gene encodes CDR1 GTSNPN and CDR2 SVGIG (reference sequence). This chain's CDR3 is CAWAQGAGGYTF. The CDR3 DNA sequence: TGTGCCTGGGCCCAGGGAGCGGGAGGCTACACCTTC.

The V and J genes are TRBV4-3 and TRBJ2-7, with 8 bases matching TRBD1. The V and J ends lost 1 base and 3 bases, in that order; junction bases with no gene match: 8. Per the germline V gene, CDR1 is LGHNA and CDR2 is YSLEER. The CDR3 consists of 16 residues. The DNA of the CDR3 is TGCGCCAGCAGCCAAGGTTCAGGACAGGGCCTCTACGAGCAGTACTTC. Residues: CASSQGSGQGLYEQYF.

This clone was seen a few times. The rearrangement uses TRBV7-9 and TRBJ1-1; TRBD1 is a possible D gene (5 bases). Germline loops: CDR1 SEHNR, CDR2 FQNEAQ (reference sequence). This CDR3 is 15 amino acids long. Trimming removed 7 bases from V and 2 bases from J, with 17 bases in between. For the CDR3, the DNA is TGTGCCAGCACCCACGCAAAGGGGCATAACACTGAAGCTTTCTTT. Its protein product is CASTHAKGHNTEAFF.

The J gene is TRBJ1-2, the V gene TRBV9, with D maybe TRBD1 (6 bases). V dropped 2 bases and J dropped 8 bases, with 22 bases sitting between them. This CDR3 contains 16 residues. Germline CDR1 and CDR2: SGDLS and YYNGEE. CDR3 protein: CASSVMGAPGFLGYTF. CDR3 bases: TGTGCCAGCAGCGTTATGGGGGCCCCGGGGTTTTTAGGCTACACCTTC.

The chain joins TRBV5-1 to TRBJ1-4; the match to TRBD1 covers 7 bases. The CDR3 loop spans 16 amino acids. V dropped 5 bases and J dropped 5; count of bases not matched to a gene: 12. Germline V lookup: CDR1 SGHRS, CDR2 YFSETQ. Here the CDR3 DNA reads TGCGCCAGCAGACCTGTCATGAGGGACAGAAATGAAAAACTGTTTTTT. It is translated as CASRPVMRDRNEKLFF. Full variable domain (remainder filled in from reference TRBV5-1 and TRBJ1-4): KAGVTQTPRYLIKTRGQQVTLSCSPISGHRSVSWYQQTPGQGLQFLFEYFSETQRNKGNFPGRFSGRQFSNSRSEMNVSTLELGDSALYLCASRPVMRDRNEKLFFGSGTQLSVL.

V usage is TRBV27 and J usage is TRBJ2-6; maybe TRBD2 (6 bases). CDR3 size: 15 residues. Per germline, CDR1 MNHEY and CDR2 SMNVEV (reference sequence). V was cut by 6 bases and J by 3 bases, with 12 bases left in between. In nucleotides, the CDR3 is TGTGCCAGCAGCCTGAGGGAGGTTGGGGCCAACGTCCTGACTTTC. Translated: CASSLREVGANVLTF. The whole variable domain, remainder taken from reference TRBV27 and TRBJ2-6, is EAQVTQNPRYLITVTGKKLTVTCSQNMNHEYMSWYRQDPGLGLRQIYYSMNVEVTDKGDVPEGYKVSRKEKRNFPLILESPSPNQTSLYFCASSLREVGANVLTFGAGSRLTVL.

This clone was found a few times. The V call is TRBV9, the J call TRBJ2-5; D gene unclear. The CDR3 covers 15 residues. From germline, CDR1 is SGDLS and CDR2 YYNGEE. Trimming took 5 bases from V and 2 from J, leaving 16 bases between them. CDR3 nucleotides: TGTGCCAGCAGAAGGAGTCTAGATACGCAAGAGACCCAGTACTTC. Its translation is CASRRSLDTQETQYF.

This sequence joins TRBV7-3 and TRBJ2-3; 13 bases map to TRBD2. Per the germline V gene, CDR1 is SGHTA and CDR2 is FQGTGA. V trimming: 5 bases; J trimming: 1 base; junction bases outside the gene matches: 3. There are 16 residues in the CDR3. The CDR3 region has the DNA TGTGCCAGCAGCCCGGGGACTAGCGGGGGCACAGATACGCAGTATTTT. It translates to CASSPGTSGGTDTQYF.

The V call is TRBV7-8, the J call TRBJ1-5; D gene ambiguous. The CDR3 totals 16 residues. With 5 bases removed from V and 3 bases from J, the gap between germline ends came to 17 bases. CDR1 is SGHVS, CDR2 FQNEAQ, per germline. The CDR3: CASSRGRRETNQPQHF. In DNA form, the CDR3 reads TGTGCCAGCAGCCGAGGCCGGCGGGAGACCAATCAGCCCCAGCATTTT.

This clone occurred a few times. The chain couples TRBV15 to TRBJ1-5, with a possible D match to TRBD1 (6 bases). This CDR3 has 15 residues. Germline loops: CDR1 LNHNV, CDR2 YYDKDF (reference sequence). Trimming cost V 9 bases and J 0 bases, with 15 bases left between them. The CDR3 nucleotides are TGTGCCACGACAAAGAACAGGGTTAGCAATCAGCCCCAGCATTTT. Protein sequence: CATTKNRVSNQPQHF.

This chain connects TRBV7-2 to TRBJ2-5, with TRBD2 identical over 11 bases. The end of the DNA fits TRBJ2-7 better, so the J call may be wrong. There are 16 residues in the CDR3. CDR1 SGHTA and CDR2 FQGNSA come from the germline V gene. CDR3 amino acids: CASSLGTSGRSYEQYF. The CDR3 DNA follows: TGTGCCAGCAGCCTGGGGACTAGCGGTCGCTCCTACGAGCAGTACTTC.

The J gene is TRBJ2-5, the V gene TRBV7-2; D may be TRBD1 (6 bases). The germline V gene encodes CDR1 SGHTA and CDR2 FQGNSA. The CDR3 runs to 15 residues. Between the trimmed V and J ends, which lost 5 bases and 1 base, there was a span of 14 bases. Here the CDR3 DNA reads TGTGCCAGCAGCCCACAGGGTTTACCCCAAGAGACCCAGTACTTC. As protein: CASSPQGLPQETQYF.

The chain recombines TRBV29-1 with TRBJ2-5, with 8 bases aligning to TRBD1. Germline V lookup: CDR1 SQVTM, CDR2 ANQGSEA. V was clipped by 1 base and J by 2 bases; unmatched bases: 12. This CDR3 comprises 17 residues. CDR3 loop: CSVEGRGDRGRQETQYF. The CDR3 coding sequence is TGCAGCGTTGAAGGTCGGGGCGACAGGGGACGACAAGAGACCCAGTACTTC.